The TCR beta chain under discussion was sequenced for a study of graft-versus-host responses after intestinal transplantation. Across the study: Transplantation in recipients was multivisceral, liver-intestinal, or isolated intestinal. The study's findings and limits: Recipient bone marrow held GvH clones, some seen earlier in ileum or blood. Declining HvG levels early post-transplant were linked to peak circulating GvH clone levels.

The V end lost 3 bases, the J end lost 2 bases, and 20 bases lay between the germline ends. Germline CDR1 and CDR2: MNHEY and SMNVEV (reference sequence). The CDR3 length is 17 residues. Assay used: immunoSEQ multiplex PCR; TCRdb lists only in-frame clones, some missing. The sample gives tens of thousands of clones, about 89% of which show up once; 2% to 3% is in the top ten. Notes on this clone: The target antigen is unknown.

Specimen: PBMCs, collected approximately 310 days after intestinal transplant. The rearrangement links TRBV27 to TRBJ2-7; tentatively, D is TRBD1 or TRBD2 (6 bases each). The receptor was isolated from a human patient who received an intestinal transplant, so some T cells may come from the graft donor. The CDR3 here is CASSFRSGAGDPYEQYF. CDR3 sequence (DNA): TGTGCCAGCAGTTTCCGATCGGGGGCAGGGGACCCCTACGAGCAGTACTTC.